What follows is one TCR beta chain and its context. V was shortened by 2 bases and J by 4 bases, with 13 bases between the two germline ends. Per the germline V gene, CDR1 is SGHRS and CDR2 is YFSETQ. There are 15 residues in the CDR3. Participant-reported clinical history was the basis for cohort assignment. Among Cohort 3 donors, those recovered had two negative PCRs, clearance, or symptom resolution. The sample originates from a study of blood T cell repertoires in COVID-19. Only in-frame clones appear in the TCRdb table, and some are missing; sequencing was by immunoSEQ multiplex PCR. Among about 160,000 clones listed, 75% to 85% were seen once.

Source material: PBMCs or T cells enriched from blood (not recorded which). This clonotype was sampled from a man aged 35 to 55 who had recovered from COVID-19. The chain employs TRBV5-1 and TRBJ1-3; D ambiguous. This chain's CDR3 is CASSLSLPGGNTIYF. CDR3 DNA sequence: TGCGCCAGCAGCTTATCGTTACCGGGGGGAAACACCATATATTTT.